Described below is a single T cell receptor (beta chain) sequence and its context. This clone was seen more than once but under ten times. Which antigen it targets is not known. No much larger clonotype is one base removed from it; base qualities were not supplied. The immunoSEQ Assay, a bias-controlled multiplex PCR, was used to amplify TCRbeta CDR3 regions from genomic DNA. In the authors' own workflow: The number of nucleated cells in each sample was estimated by amplification of reference gene primers within the assay. To quantify the absolute abundance of each unique TCRbeta CDR3 rearrangement, sequence reads were collapsed and filtered. Productive Simpson clonality was computed per sample as the square root of Simpson's diversity index over productive rearrangements. The source is immuneACCESS, and TCRdb retained only in-frame sequences with V and J called. Part of the clones is not carried over; for the studies checked, unresolved V genes explain less than half of this, and the remainder is unexplained. V, J and clone size were drawn from that table, and D and trimming were deduced from the DNA. This sample holds about 59,000 clones; 79% were observed only once. The ten biggest clones cover under 4% of the sample.

These data are taken from a study of blood T cell repertoires in COVID-19 (dated by TCRdb to 2020 to 2021). At the level of the whole study: Samples covering the acute and convalescent phases of COVID-19 were provided by collaborators in the United States, Italy and Spain. The material from the prospective study consisted of cDNA or gDNA derived from T cells, B-cell-depleted T cells, or PBMCs. Where available, HLA class I and class II types were obtained from metadata supplied by the sample provider rather than from assay-based typing. Nearly every sample came with metadata listing a de-identified subject ID, COVID-19 status, age in years and sex. Deeply sampled blood TCRbeta repertoires from subjects exposed to, actively infected with, or recovered from COVID-19 were included in the dataset. Samples came from the ongoing ImmuneRACE study (first 160 participants) plus 1,254 subjects from 6 global collaborators. The repertoires were released in a freely available public database meant as a resource for research on the immune response to SARS-CoV-2.

The paper's findings and limits, for the study overall: Clinical and demographic metadata were provided uncurated, with the amount varying by source and participant.

Collaborating institutions collected whole blood in K2EDTA tubes following their own protocols. For TCRbeta analysis, collaborator samples were shipped as frozen whole blood, as isolated PBMCs, or as DNA extracted from either sample type. This TCR came from a man aged 55 to 70 with acute or convalescent COVID-19. Sequencing input: peripheral blood.

The CDR3 region has the sequence CASSLWGGRPQHF. The nucleotide sequence reads TGTGCCAGCAGTTTATGGGGGGGACGGCCCCAGCATTTT. This receptor chain uses TRBV27 and TRBJ1-5, and the D gene may be TRBD1, 5 bases matching. From the cysteine up to the phenylalanine, the CDR3 has a length of 13 residues. CDR3 DNA is the only sequence kept; it has 39 bases, read in frame from the first base. The junction carries 10 bases between V and J, which are trimmed by 1 base and 9 bases respectively. As encoded in the germline V gene (reference sequence), CDR1 is MNHEY while CDR2 is SMNVEV.